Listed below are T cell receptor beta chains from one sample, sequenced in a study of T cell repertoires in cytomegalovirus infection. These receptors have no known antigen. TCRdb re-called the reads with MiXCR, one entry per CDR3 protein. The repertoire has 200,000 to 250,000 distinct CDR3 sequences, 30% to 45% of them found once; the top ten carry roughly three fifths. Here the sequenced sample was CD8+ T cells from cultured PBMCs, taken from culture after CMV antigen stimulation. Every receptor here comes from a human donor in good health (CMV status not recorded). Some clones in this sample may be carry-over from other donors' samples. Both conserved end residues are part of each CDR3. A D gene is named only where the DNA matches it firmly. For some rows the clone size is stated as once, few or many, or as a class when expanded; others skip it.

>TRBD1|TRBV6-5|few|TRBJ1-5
TGTGCCACAGGAAGGGACAGAACTAGCAATCAGCCCCAGCATTTT
CATGRDRTSNQPQHF
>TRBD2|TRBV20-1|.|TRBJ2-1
TGCAGTGCCAGAGGGGGGGGACTAGCGGGAGAGGGAAAGTACAATGAGCAGTTCTTC
CSARGGGLAGEGKYNEQFF
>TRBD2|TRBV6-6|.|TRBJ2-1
TGTGCCAGCGTCTCAGGGAGGGCAGGGCCCGGTGAGCAGTTCTTC
CASVSGRAGPGEQFF
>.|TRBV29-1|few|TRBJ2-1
TGCAGCGTTGACCCCCTGCTAGCAGGTCCCAATGAGCAGTTCTTC
CSVDPLLAGPNEQFF
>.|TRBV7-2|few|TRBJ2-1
TGTGCCAGCGCTGACGGGCCCTATATTCGCAATGAGCAGTTCTTC
CASADGPYIRNEQFF
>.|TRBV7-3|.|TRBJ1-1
TGTGCCAGCAGCTCCTCAGGAGGAATGAACACTGAAGCTTTCTTT
CASSSSGGMNTEAFF
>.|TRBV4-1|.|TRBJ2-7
TGCGCCAGCAGCCAAGGGAGGGCCATAGGCTACGAGCAGTACTTC
CASSQGRAIGYEQYF
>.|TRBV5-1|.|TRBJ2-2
TGCGCCAGCAGCTCCAGGGAGGAGCTGTTTTTT
CASSSREELFF
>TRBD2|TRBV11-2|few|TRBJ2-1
TGTGCCAGCAGCTCACAATTAGCGGGGTTCTCCTACAATGAGCAGTTCTTC
CASSSQLAGFSYNEQFF
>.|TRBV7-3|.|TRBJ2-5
TGTGCCAGCAGCTTTCCCGGAGAGACCCAGTACTTC
CASSFPGETQYF
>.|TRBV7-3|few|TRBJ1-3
TGTGCCAGCAGTGGGGCAGGCGGAAACACCATATATTTT
CASSGAGGNTIYF
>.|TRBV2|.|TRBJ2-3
TGTGCCAGCAGGGTTGGGGACCGCCGGATCACAGATACGCAGTATTTT
CASRVGDRRITDTQYF
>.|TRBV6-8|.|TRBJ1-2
TGTGCCAGCAGTTACAGCGAAGGAACAAACTATGGCTACACCTTC
CASSYSEGTNYGYTF
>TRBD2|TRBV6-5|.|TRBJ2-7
TGTGCCAGCAGTTACTCCCCACTAGCGGGAGGGCCGGAGCAGTACTTC
CASSYSPLAGGPEQYF
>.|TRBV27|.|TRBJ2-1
TGTGCCAGCAGGCTCGGGGGCCATGAGCAGTTCTTC
CASRLGGHEQFF
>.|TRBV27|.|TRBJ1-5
TGTGCCAGCAGTTTAAAGGGGGGCTTCCAGCCCCAGCATTTT
CASSLKGGFQPQHF
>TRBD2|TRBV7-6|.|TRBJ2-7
TGTGCCAGCAGCCAGACTAGCGGGAGATCCTACGAGCAGTACTTC
CASSQTSGRSYEQYF
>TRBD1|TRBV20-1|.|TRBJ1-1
TGCAGTGCTAGAGTAAGGGGGCGTGGTCCTGAAGCTTTCTTT
CSARVRGRGPEAFF
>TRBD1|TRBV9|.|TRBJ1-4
TGTGCCAGCAGAGGCCGGGACAGGGGGACCGGGGATGAAAAACTGTTTTTT
CASRGRDRGTGDEKLFF
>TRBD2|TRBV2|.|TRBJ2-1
TGTGCCAGCAGTGAATTGACTAGCGGGTCCTACAATGAGCAGTTCTTC
CASSELTSGSYNEQFF
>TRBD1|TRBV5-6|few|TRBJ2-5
TGTGCCAGCAGCTTGGAGAGAGGGGGCTTGGAGACCCAGTACTTC
CASSLERGGLETQYF
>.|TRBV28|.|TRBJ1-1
TGTGCCAGCAGTTCCCTCTCCAGTCTACTAAACACTGAAGCTTTCTTT
CASSSLSSLLNTEAFF
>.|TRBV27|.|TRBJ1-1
TGTGCCAGCAGCGGACCAAGGTCAGGGTACGTCTTT
CASSGPRSGYVF
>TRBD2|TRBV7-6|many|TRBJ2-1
TGTGCCAGCAGCTTACGCGGGAGGGGCTCCTACAATGAGCAGTTCTTC
CASSLRGRGSYNEQFF
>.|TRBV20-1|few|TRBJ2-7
TGCAGTGCTAGAGTGGGGGCATGGCAGTACTTC
CSARVGAWQYF
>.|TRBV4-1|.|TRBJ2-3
TGCGCCAGCAGCGAAGCTTCTGCGTCTGGGGGCCGCACAGATACGCAGTATTTT
CASSEASASGGRTDTQYF
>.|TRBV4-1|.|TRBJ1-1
TGCGCCAGCAGCCAAGATTCTCGGGGCAGATTTAACACTGAAGCTTTCTTT
CASSQDSRGRFNTEAFF
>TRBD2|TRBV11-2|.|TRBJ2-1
TGTGCCAGCAGCTTACATACCGGGACTAGCGGGGAGCCGCAGTTCTTC
CASSLHTGTSGEPQFF
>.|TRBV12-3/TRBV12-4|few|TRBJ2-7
TGTGCCAGCAGTTTAGGCCAGGCGTCCTACGAGCAGTACTTC
CASSLGQASYEQYF
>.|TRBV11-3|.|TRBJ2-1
TGTGCCAGCAGCTTAGGTAGGGAGCACGCCGCGGATGAGCAGTTCTTC
CASSLGREHAADEQFF
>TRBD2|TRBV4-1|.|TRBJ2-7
TGCGCCAGCAGCCAAGGGGCGGGAGGGCCGTACGAGCAGTACTTC
CASSQGAGGPYEQYF
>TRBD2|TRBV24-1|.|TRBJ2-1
TGTGCCACCAGTGATTTGACTAGCGGGAGGGGGGGGGAGCAGTTCTTC
CATSDLTSGRGGEQFF
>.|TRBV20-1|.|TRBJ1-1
TGCAGTGCTAGATCCGCGGACAGGAACACTGAAGCTTTCTTT
CSARSADRNTEAFF
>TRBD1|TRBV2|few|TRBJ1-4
TGTGCCAGCAGTGACGCCGTCTGGACAGGGGATGCAACTAATGAAAAACTGTTTTTT
CASSDAVWTGDATNEKLFF
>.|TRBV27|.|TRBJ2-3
TGTGCCAGCAGGGACGGGGGACCCACCTCAGATACGCAGTATTTT
CASRDGGPTSDTQYF
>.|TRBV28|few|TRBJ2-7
TGTGCCAGCAGTCCCTCGGATCCCTACGAGCAGTACTTC
CASSPSDPYEQYF
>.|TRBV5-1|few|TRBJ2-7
TGCGCCAGCAGCTTGGCCGGGACAAATTCCTACGAGCAGTACTTC
CASSLAGTNSYEQYF
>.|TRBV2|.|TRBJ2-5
TGTGACAGCAGTGAAACCATGGGACCGGGGGTGGAGGAGACCCAGTACTTC
CDSSETMGPGVEETQYF
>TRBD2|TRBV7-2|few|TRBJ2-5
TGTGCCAGCATCGACTTCGGGGGGGCCCCAGAGACCCAGTACTTC
CASIDFGGAPETQYF
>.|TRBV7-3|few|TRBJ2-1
TGTGCCAGCAGCTTAAAGGGCGGGACTGGCTACAATGAGCAGTTCTTC
CASSLKGGTGYNEQFF
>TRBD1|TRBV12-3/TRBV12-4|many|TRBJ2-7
TGTGCCAGCAGCTTAGGGGACAGAGCCTACGAGCAGTACTTC
CASSLGDRAYEQYF